This TCR beta chain was captured in a study of blood T cell repertoires in COVID-19 (TCRdb year 2020). At the level of the whole study: Samples covering the acute and convalescent phases of COVID-19 were provided by collaborators in the United States, Italy and Spain. The material from the prospective study consisted of cDNA or gDNA derived from T cells, B-cell-depleted T cells, or PBMCs. Subjects who had been exposed to COVID-19, were actively infected with it, or had recovered from it provided the deeply sampled blood TCRbeta repertoires that made up the dataset. The repertoires were made available in a free public database intended to serve as a resource for research on the immune response to SARS-CoV-2. The samples were drawn from the first 160 participants of the ongoing ImmuneRACE study and from under 1,500 subjects provided by 6 global collaborators. Sample metadata almost always included a de-identified subject ID, COVID-19 status, age in years and sex. Where available, HLA class I and class II types were obtained from metadata supplied by the sample provider rather than from assay-based typing. The full study reports these points: How much clinical and demographic metadata was included differed by source and by participant, and the metadata was provided uncurated.

On this clone itself: Which antigen it targets is not known. No much larger clonotype is one base removed from it; base qualities were not supplied.

TCRbeta CDR3 regions were amplified from genomic DNA using the immunoSEQ Assay, a bias-controlled multiplex PCR. The original methods were these. The number of nucleated cells in each sample was estimated from the amplification of reference gene primers within the assay. To quantify the absolute abundance of each unique TCRbeta CDR3 rearrangement, sequence reads were collapsed and filtered. For each sample, productive Simpson clonality was calculated as the square root of Simpson's diversity index over productive rearrangements. TCRdb holds this immuneACCESS table with in-frame rearrangements only. Some clones are missing; in checked studies, unresolved V genes explain under half, and the rest has no known cause. That table supplies the V and J calls and clone size; D and trimming were determined from the DNA. Here the sample has over 200,000 clones; 84% occur a single time. Less than 2% of the sample is in the top ten clones.

In the prospective study, participants were about 18 to 100 years old, resided in about 25 geographic areas of the United States, and were enrolled through a virtual design. Cohort assignment in the prospective study relied on participant-reported clinical history from a screening survey and a study questionnaire. Recovered participants in ImmuneRACE Cohort 3 were defined by two consecutive negative NP/OP PCR tests, clearance by a healthcare professional, or resolution of symptoms. In the prospective study, mobile phlebotomists collected whole blood, serum and a nasopharyngeal or oropharyngeal swab from each participant. Additional blood draws and questionnaires over an approximately two-month period could optionally be provided by prospective study participants. Blood samples from the prospective study were shipped frozen or at room temperature prior to DNA extraction. Input material: PBMCs or T cells enriched from blood (not recorded which). This receptor was obtained from a man between 60 and 75 years old who had recovered from COVID-19.

The DNA is TGTGCCAGCAGCTTAACAAGGTCCGGGGTCAATGAGCAGTTCTTC. The encoded protein is CASSLTRSGVNEQFF. The sequence joins TRBV11-2 to TRBJ2-1, and possibly TRBD2, on 5 matching bases. V loses 2 bases, J loses 6 bases, and the germline ends lie 14 bases apart. The CDR3 goes from the cysteine to the phenylalanine over 15 residues. Only the CDR3 DNA is retained, 45 bases long and in frame from the first base. CDR1 SGHAT and CDR2 FQNNGV were looked up in the germline V gene.